This TCR beta chain is from a study of blood T cells in healthy people across ages. Study-wide findings and caveats: Roughly linear declines in TCR beta diversity per million T cells occurred with age.

Germline CDR1 and CDR2: SGHRS and YFSETQ. The ends lost 0 bases at V and 5 bases at J; junction bases unmatched: 11. This CDR3 has 17 residues. Aged about 6 to 90, donors were systemically healthy Caucasians from Russia. Extractions gave at least 5.5 micrograms of total RNA per sample. A J-beta primer mix and a sample-barcoded 5' primer were used in a second PCR of about 7 to 12 cycles. The yield of each sample was at least 3 million CDR3-containing paired-end reads. TCRdb processed the 5' RACE reads anew with MiXCR; each CDR3 protein has one entry. The sample has approximately 1,000,000 distinct CDR3 sequences, less than 45% seen once. Notes on this clonotype: What it binds is unknown.

Sample: blood. This receptor was obtained from a man aged 18 to 30 in good health. The rearrangement uses TRBV5-1 and TRBJ2-3; 8 bases are shared with TRBD2. CDR3 in DNA: TGCGCCAGCAGCTTGGCGCCGGGAGGGGATATCAAAGATACGCAGTATTTT. Its translation is CASSLAPGGDIKDTQYF.